The rows below give T cell receptor beta chains drawn from one sample of a study of cytomegalovirus exposure and HLA in healthy donors. TCRdb's copy holds only in-frame clones and misses some; the assay was immunoSEQ multiplex PCR. The sample consists of around 200,000 clones, roughly 82% of them appearing once. Sequencing used PBMCs. Every receptor here comes from a man aged 35 to 55 in good health and CMV-seropositive. Each CDR3 is given with its conserved first and last residue. D genes are given only for firm matches. For some rows the clone size is stated as once, few or many, or as a class when expanded; others skip it.

>TRBV9|.|.|TRBJ2-1
TGTGCCAGCAGCGCGTACGGCCGCGGCCCCTCCTACAATGAGCAGTTCTTC
CASSAYGRGPSYNEQFF
>TRBV5-5|.|.|TRBJ2-7
TGTGCCAGCAGCTTCAGCACTACCTACGAGCAGTACTTC
CASSFSTTYEQYF
>TRBV28|TRBD1|.|TRBJ1-2
TGTGCCAGCGGCGATAGGGGGCAGTACTATGGCTACACCTTC
CASGDRGQYYGYTF
>TRBV19|.|once|TRBJ1-1
TGTGCCAGTAGAACAAAACAGTCTTTGAACACTGAAGCTTTCTTT
CASRTKQSLNTEAFF
>TRBV5-1|TRBD2|.|TRBJ2-3
TGCGCCAGCGTTCCTAGCGGGCAGCCCTCCTCTAGCACAGATACGCAGTATTTT
CASVPSGQPSSSTDTQYF
>TRBV6-5|TRBD2|.|TRBJ2-3
TGTGCCAGCAGCTACACTAGCGGGAGAACAGATACGCAGTATTTT
CASSYTSGRTDTQYF
>TRBV5-4|.|.|TRBJ2-5
TGTGCCAGCAGCTTGGAGACAGGGAGGGAGACCCAGTACTTC
CASSLETGRETQYF
>TRBV2|.|.|TRBJ2-2
TGTGCCAGCGTATCCCTGGGGGGTCTCACCGGGGAGCTGTTTTTT
CASVSLGGLTGELFF
>TRBV18|TRBD1|few|TRBJ1-5
TGTGCCAGCTCACCAGGGACAGGGGGCGGACAGCCCCAGCATTTT
CASSPGTGGGQPQHF
>TRBV28|.|.|TRBJ1-5
TGTGCCAGCAGCGCCGGGGGACGGTACAATCAGCCCCAGCATTTT
CASSAGGRYNQPQHF
>TRBV5-1|TRBD2|once|TRBJ2-1
TGCGCCAGCAGCTGGGGGGCGGGGGGGGAAAATGAGCAGTTCTTC
CASSWGAGGENEQFF
>TRBV11-2|.|.|TRBJ1-2
TGTGCCAGCAGCTTAGCATTCGTGACAGCGAACTATGGCTACACCTTC
CASSLAFVTANYGYTF
>TRBV7-2|TRBD1|.|TRBJ2-5
TGTGCCAGCAGCTTAGTACAGGGGTCGGAGACCCAGTACTTC
CASSLVQGSETQYF
>TRBV4-1|TRBD2|.|TRBJ2-1
TGCGCCAGCAGCCAAGATTGGAGCGGGAGCGGCAATGAGCAGTTCTTC
CASSQDWSGSGNEQFF
>TRBV2|TRBD1|.|TRBJ2-1
TGTGCCAGCACCCGGGACAGGTTCGATGAGCAGTTCTTC
CASTRDRFDEQFF
>TRBV2|.|few|TRBJ2-2
TGTGCCAGCAGTGAATACCTAGCTAGGGCCGGGGAGCTGTTTTTT
CASSEYLARAGELFF
>TRBV29-1|.|.|TRBJ1-1
TGCAGCGTCCAGGGCTCGAACACTGAAGCTTTCTTT
CSVQGSNTEAFF
>TRBV18|TRBD1|.|TRBJ2-7
TGTGCCAGCTCACCACAGGGGGCCCCATACGAGCAGTACTTC
CASSPQGAPYEQYF
>TRBV23-1|TRBD1|.|TRBJ1-5
TGCGCCAGCAGTCAATCGTCTCCCGGGACAGCGGCTAGCAATCAGCCCCAGCATTTT
CASSQSSPGTAASNQPQHF
>TRBV19|.|once|TRBJ1-3
TGTGCCAGTAGTCGACAGATATCTGGAAACACCATATATTTT
CASSRQISGNTIYF
>TRBV4-1|TRBD1|.|TRBJ2-7
TGCGCCAGCAGCCAATGGGGACAGGGGGGTTACGAGCAGTACTTC
CASSQWGQGGYEQYF
>TRBV27|TRBD2|.|TRBJ2-7
TGTGCCAGCAGTTACCGGACTAGCGGGACCTACGAGCAGTACTTC
CASSYRTSGTYEQYF
>TRBV6-5|TRBD2|.|TRBJ2-7
TGTGCCAGCAGTTATAGCGGGAGGGCCCAAGACGAGCAGTACTTC
CASSYSGRAQDEQYF
>TRBV27|TRBD1|.|TRBJ1-2
TGTGCCAGCAGTTTCACAGGGGGCGTAGGCTATGGCTACACCTTC
CASSFTGGVGYGYTF
>TRBV5-8|TRBD1|few|TRBJ1-1
TGTGCCAGCAGCTTGGTAGGGGGCCCGAACACTGAAGCTTTCTTT
CASSLVGGPNTEAFF
>TRBV5-1|TRBD1|.|TRBJ1-2
TGCGCCAGCAGCGCGACAGGGGGCGCGGGACCCTATGGCTACACCTTC
CASSATGGAGPYGYTF
>TRBV9|.|.|TRBJ2-7
TGTGCCAGCAGCCCATATGGCCAGGGGTCCTGGTCCTACGAGCAGTACTTC
CASSPYGQGSWSYEQYF
>TRBV6-4|.|.|TRBJ2-3
TGTGCCAGCAGGAAAGCATACAGGGACGGTACGCAGTATTTT
CASRKAYRDGTQYF
>TRBV28|.|.|TRBJ1-5
TGTGCCAGCAGCCGGGCCCGGGGTAGTAATCAGCCCCAGCATTTT
CASSRARGSNQPQHF
>TRBV6-5|TRBD2|.|TRBJ2-1
TGTGCCAGCAGTTACGGACTAGCGGGAGGGCCCGGGGAGCAGTTCTTC
CASSYGLAGGPGEQFF